Each of the 15 T cell receptor beta chains below was sequenced from the same sample in a study of blood T cell repertoires in COVID-19. Clones were sequenced by immunoSEQ multiplex PCR, and TCRdb holds only the in-frame ones, with some missing. The sample has some 110,000 clones; around four fifths are singletons. Source material: peripheral blood. The receptors here all came from a man in his 70s with acute or convalescent COVID-19.

The V gene is TRBV5-5, the J gene TRBJ2-1; TRBD2 matches at 7 bases. The J segment lost 2 bases and the V segment lost 1 base, leaving 9 bases of the junction unmatched. The length of the CDR3 is 17 residues. Germline V gene sequence: CDR1 SGHKS, CDR2 YYEKEE (reference sequence). CDR3 in amino acids: CASSLSGTSAAYNEQFF. The CDR3 nucleotides read TGTGCCAGCAGCTTGAGTGGTACTAGCGCGGCCTACAATGAGCAGTTCTTC.

The chain links TRBV7-2 to TRBJ2-7; tentatively, D is TRBD1 (5 bases). This CDR3 is 13 amino acids long. V lost 1 base, J lost 3 bases, and 7 bases lay in between. CDR1 is SGHTA, CDR2 FQGNSA, per germline. CDR3 nucleotide sequence: TGTGCCAGCAGCTTAGGCAGGGACTACGAGCAGTACTTC. Translating it yields CASSLGRDYEQYF. The variable domain in full, with the rest retrieved from reference TRBV7-2 and TRBJ2-7, is GAGVSQSPSNKVTEKGKDVELRCDPISGHTALYWYRQSLGQGLEFLIYFQGNSAPDKSGLPSDRFSAERTGGSVSTLTIQRTQQEDSAVYLCASSLGRDYEQYFGPGTRLTVT.

The chain links TRBV19 to TRBJ2-5; TRBD1 might be the D (7 bases). Trimming removed 6 bases at V and 5 bases at J, with 16 bases between. This CDR3 is built from 14 residues. Germline V gives CDR1 LNHDA, CDR2 SQIVND (reference sequence). The CDR3 loop reads CASSPQQGGETQYF. The CDR3 bases are TGTGCCAGTAGCCCCCAGCAGGGGGGTGAGACCCAGTACTTC.

This chain connects TRBV19 to TRBJ2-3, with 10 bases identical to TRBD2. Germline V gene data show CDR1 as LNHDA and CDR2 as SQIVND (reference sequence). This CDR3 is built from 15 residues. J lost 6 bases, V lost 2 bases, and 5 bases had no gene match. DNA of the CDR3: TGTGCCAGTAGTATATCAAGCGGGGGGGCTGATACGCAGTATTTT. Protein sequence: CASSISSGGADTQYF. Full variable domain (missing parts from reference TRBV19 and TRBJ2-3): DGGITQSPKYLFRKEGQNVTLSCEQNLNHDAMYWYRQDPGQGLRLIYYSQIVNDFQKGDIAEGYSVSREKKESFPLTVTSAQKNPTAFYLCASSISSGGADTQYFGPGTRLTVL.

The chain employs TRBV10-1 and TRBJ2-1, with TRBD1 identical over 7 bases. Per the germline V gene, CDR1 is WNHNN and CDR2 is SYGVQD (reference sequence). V was pared by 3 bases and J by 8 bases, with 7 bases of the junction left unmatched. This CDR3 region has 14 residues. CDR3 region: CASSESTGLDEQFF. The DNA of the CDR3 is TGCGCCAGCAGTGAATCGACAGGGTTGGATGAGCAGTTCTTC.

The chain employs TRBV20-1 and TRBJ2-3; maybe TRBD1 (5 bases). V lost 3 bases and J lost 8, with 12 bases in between. The V gene's germline CDR1 is DFQATT and CDR2 SNEGSKA (reference sequence). The CDR3 has 12 residues. The CDR3 coding sequence is TGCAGTGCTAGTTCCCGACAGACTACGCAGTATTTT. Protein product: CSASSRQTTQYF.

The rearrangement links TRBV11-3 to TRBJ2-2; D ambiguous. The CDR3 is 14 amino acids. The V gene lost 2 bases and the J gene lost 1 base, with 5 bases spanning the gap. Germline V gene data show CDR1 as SGHNT and CDR2 as YENEEA. CDR3 sequence reads: CASSLRLNTGELFF. The CDR3 DNA follows: TGTGCCAGCAGCTTACGGTTGAACACCGGGGAGCTGTTTTTT.

The gene calls are TRBV19 and TRBJ1-3, with no clear D. The V end lost 7 bases, the J end lost 0 bases, and 10 bases lay between the germline ends. Germline CDR1 reads LNHDA; CDR2 reads SQIVND (reference sequence). The CDR3 totals 14 residues. CDR3 bases: TGTGCCAGTATCCCAGAATTCTCTGGAAACACCATATATTTT. Its protein is CASIPEFSGNTIYF.

This rearrangement joins TRBV18 to TRBJ1-1, with 8 bases lining up with TRBD1. V lost 6 bases to trimming and J lost 1 base; unmatched junction nucleotides: 13. This CDR3 is 17 amino acids long. CDR1 KGHSH and CDR2 LQKENI come from the germline V gene. The CDR3 sequence: CASSRSLSGTGNTEAFF. In DNA, the CDR3 is TGTGCCAGCTCCCGCTCCCTATCCGGGACAGGGAACACTGAAGCTTTCTTT.

The chain joins TRBV10-3 to TRBJ2-7; 8 positions agree with TRBD1. The V segment lost 6 bases and the J segment 4 bases; nucleotides outside the gene matches: 5. CDR3 length: 13 residues. Per germline, CDR1 ENHRY and CDR2 SYGVKD. The CDR3 loop reads CAISGQGRYEQYF. As DNA, the CDR3 is TGTGCCATCAGCGGACAGGGTCGGTACGAGCAGTACTTC.

The chain is built from TRBV5-1 and TRBJ2-3; a possible D gene is TRBD1 (6 bases). Germline-derived CDR1 and CDR2 are SGHRS and YFSETQ. This CDR3 is built from 16 residues. The V end lost 3 bases, the J end lost 2 bases, and 16 bases lay between the germline ends. CDR3 nucleotides: TGCGCCAGCAGCTCCGCCGACAGGCAAGACACAGATACGCAGTATTTT. Amino acids: CASSSADRQDTDTQYF.

The gene calls are TRBV28 and TRBJ1-1; D unresolved. Between the trimmed V and J ends, which lost 6 bases and 3 bases, there was a span of 17 bases. CDR3 length: 15 residues. The V gene's germline CDR1 is MDHEN and CDR2 SYDVKM. CDR3 sequence: CASSVPGGRDTEAFF. In DNA form, the CDR3 reads TGTGCCAGCAGCGTCCCAGGAGGCCGAGACACTGAAGCTTTCTTT.

This clone was seen repeatedly, ten times or more. The chain uses TRBV5-4 and TRBJ2-2; weak D call: TRBD2 (6 bases). The CDR3 is 14 residues long. CDR1 is SGHNT and CDR2 is YYREEE in the germline V gene (reference sequence). Trimming shortened V by 4 bases and J by 0 bases, and 7 bases separated the two germline ends. The chain's CDR3 is CASSRGTNTGELFF. The DNA for the CDR3 is TGTGCCAGCAGCCGCGGGACGAACACCGGGGAGCTGTTTTTT.

The V gene is TRBV25-1, the J gene TRBJ2-2, with 7 bases that match TRBD2. V dropped 3 bases and J dropped 6; count of bases not matched to a gene: 4. This CDR3 is built from 14 residues. Germline assignment: CDR1 MGHDK and CDR2 SYGVNS. The CDR3 sequence: CASSDPRGAGELFF. The CDR3, as DNA: TGTGCCAGCAGTGACCCCCGGGGGGCCGGGGAGCTGTTTTTT.

This chain joins TRBV25-1 and TRBJ2-2; no definite D call. This CDR3 comprises 15 residues. The germline CDR1 and CDR2 sequences are MGHDK and SYGVNS. Trimming removed 6 bases from V and 4 bases from J, with 15 bases in between. Written as DNA, the CDR3 is TGTGCCAGCAGCCCTCCCCAAGGCGGCACCGGGGAGCTGTTTTTT. Amino acid sequence: CASSPPQGGTGELFF.